A single sample gave rise to the 8 T cell receptor beta chains below, sequenced in a study of identical twins (dated by TCRdb to the mid-2010s). The library was obtained by 5' RACE. Instrument on record: Illumina HiSeq 2000. The public reads were run again by TCRdb, first through fastp at Q25 and then through MiXCR, and only productive beta chains were kept. Under each unique CDR3 protein, matching rows form one entry showing the most common genes and DNA. Recorded for this sample are some 1,600,000 distinct CDR3 sequences; 25% to 35% of them occurred a single time. Jointly, the top ten make up about 0.27% of the sample. The source material was cord blood. These receptors were taken from a newborn girl in good health.

J is TRBJ2-7 and V is TRBV5-1, with TRBD1 matching 7 bases. With V trimmed by 4 bases and J by 2 bases, 6 bases remained unmatched. Germline V gene lookup returns CDR1 SGHRS and CDR2 YFSETQ. This CDR3 comprises 14 residues. The CDR3 nucleotides are TGCGCCAGCAGCGAAACGGGACAGACCTACGAGCAGTACTTC. It specifies CASSETGQTYEQYF.

This clonotype was found a few times. The rearrangement links TRBV20-1 to TRBJ1-4; D gene unclear. This CDR3 spans 13 amino acids. Trimming cost V 0 bases and J 8 bases, with 10 bases left between them. Germline V lookup: CDR1 DFQATT, CDR2 SNEGSKA (reference sequence). The CDR3, as DNA: TGCAGTGCTAGAGATTACAACGGGGAAAAACTGTTTTTT. Protein sequence: CSARDYNGEKLFF.

This chain connects TRBV27 to TRBJ1-1, with a weak D call TRBD1 (5 bases). The CDR3 is made up of 16 amino acids. The V gene's germline CDR1 is MNHEY and CDR2 SMNVEV (reference sequence). Trimming removed 8 bases from V and 3 bases from J, with 22 bases in between. CDR3 protein: CASRWGASTSDTEAFF. CDR3 in DNA: TGTGCCAGCCGATGGGGCGCTTCTACATCTGACACTGAAGCTTTCTTT.

This clonotype showed up just a few times. This chain uses TRBV4-1 with TRBJ2-5; D possibly corresponds to TRBD2 (5 bases). V lost 0 bases and J 1 base, leaving 18 bases between the germline ends. Germline V gene lookup returns CDR1 MGHRA and CDR2 YSYEKL. CDR3 length equals 18 residues. The chain's CDR3 is CASSQDRSSRGIQETQYF. Written as DNA, the CDR3 is TGCGCCAGCAGCCAAGATCGGAGCTCCCGGGGAATCCAAGAGACCCAGTACTTC.

This clonotype was seen a few times. The genes are TRBV5-1 and TRBJ2-3; a possible D gene is TRBD2 (6 bases). CDR1 and CDR2 (germline): SGHRS, YFSETQ. The CDR3 sequence is 14 residues long. The V end lost 6 bases, the J end lost 2 bases, and 13 bases lay between the germline ends. CDR3 sequence reads: CASTPAGYTDTQYF. The CDR3 DNA is TGCGCCAGCACTCCAGCGGGCTACACAGATACGCAGTATTTT.

The chain links TRBV12-5 to TRBJ2-3; D not certain. This CDR3 region has 14 residues. The V gene's germline CDR1 is LGHNT and CDR2 FRNRAP. With 5 bases removed from V and 0 bases from J, the gap between germline ends came to 9 bases. The chain's CDR3 is CASGPRSSTDTQYF. Written as DNA, the CDR3 is TGTGCTAGTGGTCCCCGGTCCAGCACAGATACGCAGTATTTT.

The CDR3 region has the DNA TGTGCCAGCAGCCAAGATTGGGGGGCCCCTTGGGACAATGAGCAGTTCTTC. The encoded protein is CASSQDWGAPWDNEQFF. The V and J genes are TRBV3-1 and TRBJ2-1; D is tentatively TRBD1 or TRBD2 (6 bases each). Trimming stripped 0 bases from V and 5 bases from J, with 17 bases between. CDR3 size: 17 residues. Germline-derived CDR1 and CDR2 are LGHDT and YNNKEL (reference sequence).

This clonotype has a handful of counts. V and J are TRBV2 and TRBJ1-5; a weak D match, TRBD1 (5 bases). The CDR3 extends over 15 amino acids. Between the trimmed V and J ends, which lost 5 bases and 0 bases, there was a span of 11 bases. From germline, CDR1 is SNHLY and CDR2 FYNNEI. Written as DNA, the CDR3 is TGTGCCAGCAGTCAACGACAGTATAGCAATCAGCCCCAGCATTTT. The encoded protein is CASSQRQYSNQPQHF.